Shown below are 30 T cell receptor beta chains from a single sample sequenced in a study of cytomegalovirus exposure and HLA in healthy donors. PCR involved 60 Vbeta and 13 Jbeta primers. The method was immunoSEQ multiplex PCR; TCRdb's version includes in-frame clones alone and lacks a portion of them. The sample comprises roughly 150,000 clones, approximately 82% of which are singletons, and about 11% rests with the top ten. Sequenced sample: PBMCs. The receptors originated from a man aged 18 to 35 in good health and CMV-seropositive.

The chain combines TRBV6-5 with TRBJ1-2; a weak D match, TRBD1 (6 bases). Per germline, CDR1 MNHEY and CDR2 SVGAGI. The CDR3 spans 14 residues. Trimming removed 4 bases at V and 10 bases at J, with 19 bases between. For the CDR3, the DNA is TGTGCCAGCAGTTCACAGGGTAGAAGCGGGGTCTACACCTTC. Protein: CASSSQGRSGVYTF.

DNA for the CDR3: TGTGCCAGTAGTATTGAGGGCATGGGTCAGCCCCAGCATTTT. It is translated as CASSIEGMGQPQHF. This rearrangement joins TRBV19 to TRBJ1-5; D remains ambiguous. Per the germline V gene, CDR1 is LNHDA and CDR2 is SQIVND (reference sequence). V gave up 3 bases and J gave up 6 bases, with 12 bases separating them. The CDR3 has 14 residues.

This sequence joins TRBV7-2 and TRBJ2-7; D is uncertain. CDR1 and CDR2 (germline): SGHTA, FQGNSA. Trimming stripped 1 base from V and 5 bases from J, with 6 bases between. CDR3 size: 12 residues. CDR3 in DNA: TGTGCCAGCAGCTTAGTTTCAAACGAGCAGTACTTC. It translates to CASSLVSNEQYF. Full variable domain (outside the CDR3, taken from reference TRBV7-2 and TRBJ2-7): GAGVSQSPSNKVTEKGKDVELRCDPISGHTALYWYRQSLGQGLEFLIYFQGNSAPDKSGLPSDRFSAERTGGSVSTLTIQRTQQEDSAVYLCASSLVSNEQYFGPGTRLTVT.

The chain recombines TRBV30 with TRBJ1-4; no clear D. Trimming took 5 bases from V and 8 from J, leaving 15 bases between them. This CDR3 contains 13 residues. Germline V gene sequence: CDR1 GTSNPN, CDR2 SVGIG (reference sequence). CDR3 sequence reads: CAWATPGREKLFF. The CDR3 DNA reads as TGTGCCTGGGCTACTCCGGGTAGAGAAAAACTGTTTTTT.

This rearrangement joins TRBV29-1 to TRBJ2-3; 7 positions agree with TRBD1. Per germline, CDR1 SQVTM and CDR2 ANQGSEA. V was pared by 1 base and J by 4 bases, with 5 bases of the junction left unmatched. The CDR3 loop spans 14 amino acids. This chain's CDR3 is CSVEGQGEADTQYF. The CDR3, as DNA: TGCAGCGTTGAAGGACAGGGTGAGGCAGATACGCAGTATTTT.

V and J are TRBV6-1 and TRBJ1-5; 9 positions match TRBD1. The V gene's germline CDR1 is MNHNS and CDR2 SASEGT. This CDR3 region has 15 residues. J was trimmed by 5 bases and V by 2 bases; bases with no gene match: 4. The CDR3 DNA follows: TGTGCCAGCAGTGAAAGTCGACAGGGGGATCAGCCCCAGCATTTT. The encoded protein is CASSESRQGDQPQHF.

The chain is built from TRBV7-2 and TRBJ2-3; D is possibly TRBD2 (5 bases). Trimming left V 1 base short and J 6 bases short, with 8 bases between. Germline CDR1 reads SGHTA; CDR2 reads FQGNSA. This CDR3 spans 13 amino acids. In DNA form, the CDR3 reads TGTGCCAGCAGCTTAGAGGGAGTGGATACGCAGTATTTT. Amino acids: CASSLEGVDTQYF.

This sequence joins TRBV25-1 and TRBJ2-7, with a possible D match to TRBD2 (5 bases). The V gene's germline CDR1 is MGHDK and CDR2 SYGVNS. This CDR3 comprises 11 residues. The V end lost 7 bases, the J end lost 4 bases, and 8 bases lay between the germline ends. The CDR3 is CASTSGYEQYF. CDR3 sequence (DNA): TGTGCCAGCACCTCGGGGTACGAGCAGTACTTC.

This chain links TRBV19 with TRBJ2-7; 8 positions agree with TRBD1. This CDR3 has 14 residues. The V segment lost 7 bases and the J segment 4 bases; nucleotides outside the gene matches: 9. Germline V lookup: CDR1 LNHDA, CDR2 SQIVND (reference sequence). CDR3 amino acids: CASNMQGARYEQYF. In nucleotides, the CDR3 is TGTGCCAGTAATATGCAGGGGGCTCGTTACGAGCAGTACTTC.

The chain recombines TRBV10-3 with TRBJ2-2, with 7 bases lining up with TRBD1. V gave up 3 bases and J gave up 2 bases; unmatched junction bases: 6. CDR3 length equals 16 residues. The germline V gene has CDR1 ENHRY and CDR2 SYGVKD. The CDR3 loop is CAISDPTGTNTGELFF. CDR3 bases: TGTGCCATCAGTGATCCGACAGGGACCAACACCGGGGAGCTGTTTTTT.

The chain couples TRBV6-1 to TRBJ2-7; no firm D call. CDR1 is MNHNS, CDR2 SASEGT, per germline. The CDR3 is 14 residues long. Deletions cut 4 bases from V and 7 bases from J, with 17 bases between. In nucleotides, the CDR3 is TGTGCCAGCAGTGTAAATCGCGGCCTCCTTGAGCAGTACTTC. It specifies CASSVNRGLLEQYF.

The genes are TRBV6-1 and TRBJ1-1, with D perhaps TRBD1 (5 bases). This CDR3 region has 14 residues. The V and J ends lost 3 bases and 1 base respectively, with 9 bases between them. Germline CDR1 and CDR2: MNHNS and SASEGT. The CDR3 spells CASSDYRRNTEAFF. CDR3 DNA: TGTGCCAGCAGTGATTACAGGAGGAACACTGAAGCTTTCTTT.

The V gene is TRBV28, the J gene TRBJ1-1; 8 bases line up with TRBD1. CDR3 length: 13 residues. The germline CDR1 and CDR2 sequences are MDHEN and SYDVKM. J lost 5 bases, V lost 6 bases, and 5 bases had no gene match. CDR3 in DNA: TGTGCCAGCAGCTCAGGGGGCCGGACTGAAGCTTTCTTT. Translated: CASSSGGRTEAFF.

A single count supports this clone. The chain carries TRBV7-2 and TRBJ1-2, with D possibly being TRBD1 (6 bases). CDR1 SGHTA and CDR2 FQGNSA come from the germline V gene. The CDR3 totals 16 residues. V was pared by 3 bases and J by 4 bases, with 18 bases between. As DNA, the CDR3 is TGTGCCAGCAGCTTGAACCGACTGGACAGAGTCTATGGCTACACCTTC. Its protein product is CASSLNRLDRVYGYTF.

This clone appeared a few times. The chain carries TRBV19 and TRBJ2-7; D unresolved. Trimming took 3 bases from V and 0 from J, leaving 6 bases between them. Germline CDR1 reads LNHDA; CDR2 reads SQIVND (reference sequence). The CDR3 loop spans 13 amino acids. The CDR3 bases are TGTGCCAGTAGTATGGCCTCCTCCTACGAGCAGTACTTC. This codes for CASSMASSYEQYF.

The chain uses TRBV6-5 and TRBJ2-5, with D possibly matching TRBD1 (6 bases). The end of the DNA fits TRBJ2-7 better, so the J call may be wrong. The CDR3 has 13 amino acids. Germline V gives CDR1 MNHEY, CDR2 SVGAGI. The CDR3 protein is CASRPQGSYEQYF. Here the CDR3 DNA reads TGTGCCAGCAGGCCACAGGGTAGTTACGAGCAGTACTTC.

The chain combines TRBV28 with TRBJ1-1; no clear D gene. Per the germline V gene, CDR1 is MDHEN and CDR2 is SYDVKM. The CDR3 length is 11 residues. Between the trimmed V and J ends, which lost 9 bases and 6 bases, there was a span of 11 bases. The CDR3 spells CASQRLAEAFF. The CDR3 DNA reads TGTGCCAGTCAGAGGTTGGCTGAAGCTTTCTTT.

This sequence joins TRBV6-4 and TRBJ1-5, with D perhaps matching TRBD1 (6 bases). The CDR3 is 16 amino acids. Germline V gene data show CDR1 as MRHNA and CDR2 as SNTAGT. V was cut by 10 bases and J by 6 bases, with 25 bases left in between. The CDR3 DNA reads TGTGCCAAAGTGGGACAATTAAAAGAATCCCTTCAGCCCCAGCATTTT. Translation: CAKVGQLKESLQPQHF.

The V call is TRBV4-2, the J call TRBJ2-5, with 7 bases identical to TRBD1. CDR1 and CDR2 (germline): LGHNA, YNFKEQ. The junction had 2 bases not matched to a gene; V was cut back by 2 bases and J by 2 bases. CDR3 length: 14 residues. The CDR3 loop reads CASSQSRGQETQYF. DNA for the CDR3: TGTGCCAGCAGCCAAAGCAGGGGGCAAGAGACCCAGTACTTC.

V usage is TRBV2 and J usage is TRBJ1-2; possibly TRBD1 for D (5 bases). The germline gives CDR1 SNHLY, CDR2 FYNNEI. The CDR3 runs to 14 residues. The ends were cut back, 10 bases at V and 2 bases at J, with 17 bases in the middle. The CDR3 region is CAIAPAEGNYGYTF. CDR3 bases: TGTGCCATCGCCCCTGCGGAGGGGAACTATGGCTACACCTTC.

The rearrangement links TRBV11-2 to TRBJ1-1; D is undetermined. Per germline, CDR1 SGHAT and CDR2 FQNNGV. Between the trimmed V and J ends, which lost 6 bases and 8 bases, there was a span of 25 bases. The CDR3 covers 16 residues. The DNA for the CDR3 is TGTGCCAGCAGTTCACGGGGAGCATACCGAGAGAGGGAAGCTTTCTTT. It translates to CASSSRGAYREREAFF.

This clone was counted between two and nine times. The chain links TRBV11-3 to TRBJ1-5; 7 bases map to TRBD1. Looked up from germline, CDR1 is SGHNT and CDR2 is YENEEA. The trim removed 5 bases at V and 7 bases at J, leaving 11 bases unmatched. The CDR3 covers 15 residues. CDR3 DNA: TGTGCCAGCAGCCTGACCCAGGGGGGAGAACAGCCCCAGCATTTT. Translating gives CASSLTQGGEQPQHF. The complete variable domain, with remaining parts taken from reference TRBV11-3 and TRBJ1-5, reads EAGVVQSPRYKIIEKKQPVAFWCNPISGHNTLYWYLQNLGQGPELLIRYENEEAVDDSQLPKDRFSAERLKGVDSTLKIQPAELGDSAVYLCASSLTQGGEQPQHFGDGTRLSIL.

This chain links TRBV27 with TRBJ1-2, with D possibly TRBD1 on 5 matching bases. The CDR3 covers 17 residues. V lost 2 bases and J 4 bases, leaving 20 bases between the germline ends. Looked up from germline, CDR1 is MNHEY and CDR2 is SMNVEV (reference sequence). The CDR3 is CASSLGVGGQGGYGYTF. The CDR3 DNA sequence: TGTGCCAGCAGTTTAGGAGTCGGGGGTCAGGGAGGCTATGGCTACACCTTC.

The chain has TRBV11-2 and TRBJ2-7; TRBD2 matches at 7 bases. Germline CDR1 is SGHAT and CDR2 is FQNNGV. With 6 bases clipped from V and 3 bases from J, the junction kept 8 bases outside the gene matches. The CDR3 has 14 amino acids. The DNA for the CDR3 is TGTGCCAGCAGGGAAGGCGGGAGTTTCTACGAGCAGTACTTC. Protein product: CASREGGSFYEQYF.

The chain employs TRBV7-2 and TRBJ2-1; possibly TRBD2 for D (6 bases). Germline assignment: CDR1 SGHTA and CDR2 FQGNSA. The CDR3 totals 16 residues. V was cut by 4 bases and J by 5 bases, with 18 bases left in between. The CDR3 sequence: CASSSISGGRDNEQFF. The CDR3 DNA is TGTGCCAGCAGCTCAATTAGCGGCGGAAGAGACAATGAGCAGTTCTTC. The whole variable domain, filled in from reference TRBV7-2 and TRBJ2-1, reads GAGVSQSPSNKVTEKGKDVELRCDPISGHTALYWYRQSLGQGLEFLIYFQGNSAPDKSGLPSDRFSAERTGGSVSTLTIQRTQQEDSAVYLCASSSISGGRDNEQFFGPGTRLTVL.

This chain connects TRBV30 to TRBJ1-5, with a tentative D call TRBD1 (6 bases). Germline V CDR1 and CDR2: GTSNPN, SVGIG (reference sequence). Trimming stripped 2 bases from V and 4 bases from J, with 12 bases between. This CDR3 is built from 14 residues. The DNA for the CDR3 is TGTGCCTGGAGTTTAGCAGGGGCAAATCAGCCCCAGCATTTT. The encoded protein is CAWSLAGANQPQHF.

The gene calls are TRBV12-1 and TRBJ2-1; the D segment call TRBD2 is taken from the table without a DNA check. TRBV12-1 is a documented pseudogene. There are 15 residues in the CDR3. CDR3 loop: CASRWAHGRNNEQFF. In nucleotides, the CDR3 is TGTGCCAGCAGGTGGGCTCACGGGAGGAATAATGAGCAGTTCTTC.

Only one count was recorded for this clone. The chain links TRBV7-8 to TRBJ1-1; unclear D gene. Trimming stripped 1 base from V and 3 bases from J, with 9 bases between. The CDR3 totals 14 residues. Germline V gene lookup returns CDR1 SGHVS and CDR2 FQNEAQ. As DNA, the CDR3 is TGTGCCAGCAGCTTAGTAGGCGGGGACACTGAAGCTTTCTTT. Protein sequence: CASSLVGGDTEAFF.

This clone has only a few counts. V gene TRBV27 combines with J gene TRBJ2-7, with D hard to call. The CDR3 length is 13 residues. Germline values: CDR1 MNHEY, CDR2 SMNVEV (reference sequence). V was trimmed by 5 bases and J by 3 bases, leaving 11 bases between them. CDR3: CASSRELYYEQYF. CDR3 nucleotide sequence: TGTGCCAGCAGTCGTGAACTCTACTACGAGCAGTACTTC.

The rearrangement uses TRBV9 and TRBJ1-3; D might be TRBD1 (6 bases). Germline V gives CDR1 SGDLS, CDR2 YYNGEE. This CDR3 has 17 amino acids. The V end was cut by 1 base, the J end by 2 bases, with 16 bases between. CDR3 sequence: CASSVSTGSMAGNTIYF. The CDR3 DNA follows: TGTGCCAGCAGCGTATCGACAGGCTCCATGGCTGGAAACACCATATATTTT.